The 19 T cell receptor beta chains presented below share a single source sample, sequenced in a study of T-cell memory formation after mild COVID-19. TCRdb re-derived calls from the 5' RACE reads in MiXCR, one entry per CDR3 protein. The sample includes 340,000 or so distinct CDR3 sequences, roughly 13% seen only once; the top ten take 20% to 25%. Material for sequencing was PBMCs or a T cell subset sorted from them (not recorded which). Receptor source: a young man who had mild COVID-19 (a few samples of this study predate the infection). Cell type and time point are not known.

This chain uses TRBV24-1 with TRBJ2-1; TRBD2 aligns across 7 bases. The length of the CDR3 is 15 residues. V shed 5 bases, J shed 4 bases, and the junction held 7 bases outside the gene matches. Germline V gives CDR1 KGHDR, CDR2 SFDVKD. CDR3 region: CATSAAGDAYNEQFF. For the CDR3, the DNA is TGTGCCACCAGTGCTGCGGGGGACGCTTACAATGAGCAGTTCTTC.

This clonotype has a handful of counts. The chain carries TRBV11-2 and TRBJ1-1; maybe TRBD1 (5 bases). This CDR3 comprises 14 residues. Trimming cost V 4 bases and J 1 base, with 10 bases left between them. Per the germline V gene, CDR1 is SGHAT and CDR2 is FQNNGV. The CDR3: CASSSIGANTEAFF. The CDR3 region has the DNA TGTGCCAGCAGCTCGATCGGGGCGAACACTGAAGCTTTCTTT. The full variable domain, its missing parts supplied by reference TRBV11-2 and TRBJ1-1, is EAGVAQSPRYKIIEKRQSVAFWCNPISGHATLYWYQQILGQGPKLLIQFQNNGVVDDSQLPKDRFSAERLKGVDSTLKIQPAKLEDSAVYLCASSSIGANTEAFFGQGTRLTVV.

The chain is built from TRBV27 and TRBJ1-4; D remains ambiguous. The CDR3 has 13 amino acids. V was pared by 10 bases and J by 7 bases, with 16 bases between. From germline, CDR1 is MNHEY and CDR2 SMNVEV (reference sequence). The CDR3 spells CATQIRIGEKLFF. The CDR3 region has the DNA TGTGCCACCCAGATTCGCATTGGTGAAAAACTGTTTTTT.

Remarks on this clonotype: Germline and junction disagree at one end, which may indicate a read error. The J gene is TRBJ2-1, the V gene TRBV10-1; TRBD2 aligns across 8 bases. The CDR3 contains 15 residues. Germline V gene sequence: CDR1 WNHNN, CDR2 SYGVQD (reference sequence). CDR3 in amino acids: CASSKSGGGGNEQFF. The CDR3, as DNA: TGCGCCAGCAGTAAGTCCGGGGGGGGAGGAAATGAGCAGTTCTTC.

This clonotype came up a few times. The V call is TRBV6-5, the J call TRBJ2-2; no definite D call. Germline loops: CDR1 MNHEY, CDR2 SVGAGI. V was trimmed by 4 bases and J by 2 bases, leaving 8 bases between them. The CDR3 length is 14 residues. CDR3 nucleotides: TGTGCCAGCAGTTCATACAGCAACACCGGGGAGCTGTTTTTT. This codes for CASSSYSNTGELFF.

This clonotype has just a few counts. J is TRBJ2-3 and V is TRBV5-1; D may be TRBD2 (7 bases). Looked up from germline, CDR1 is SGHRS and CDR2 is YFSETQ. Trimming pared 2 bases from V and 4 bases from J, leaving 14 bases between. The CDR3 totals 15 residues. The CDR3 reads CASSFRGGVSDTQYF. As DNA, the CDR3 is TGCGCCAGCAGCTTCCGCGGGGGCGTTTCAGATACGCAGTATTTT.

The chain joins TRBV20-1 to TRBJ1-2; tentative D call: TRBD1 (5 bases). Germline CDR1 and CDR2: DFQATT and SNEGSKA (reference sequence). The length of the CDR3 is 14 residues. The V gene lost 6 bases and the J gene lost 2 bases, with 16 bases spanning the gap. This CDR3 reads CSATSGDRNYGYTF. CDR3 nucleotide sequence: TGCAGTGCAACCTCGGGGGACCGGAACTATGGCTACACCTTC.

This clonotype was recorded a few times. The chain recombines TRBV12-3 or TRBV12-4 with TRBJ2-5; 7 bases line up with TRBD2. The CDR3 loop spans 17 amino acids. With 6 bases clipped from V and 2 bases from J, the junction kept 15 bases outside the gene matches. CDR3 sequence: CASSPRVREGGQETQYF. The CDR3 bases are TGTGCCAGCAGCCCTCGGGTAAGGGAGGGAGGACAAGAGACCCAGTACTTC.

This clonotype was detected a few times. The chain has TRBV21-1 and TRBJ2-7; the listed D gene, TRBD1, was not tested against the DNA. TRBV21-1 is deemed a pseudogene. The CDR3 consists of 18 residues. Here the CDR3 DNA reads TGTGCCAGCAGCAAAAAAACAGGGGGCGTAAGTAGGGATAACGAGCAGTACGTC. Its translation: CASSKKTGGVSRDNEQYV.

This clonotype came up once. J is TRBJ2-1 and V is TRBV29-1, with 7 bases aligning to TRBD1. CDR3 length equals 13 residues. Germline V CDR1 and CDR2: SQVTM, ANQGSEA. V shed 6 bases, J shed 8 bases, and the junction held 10 bases outside the gene matches. The CDR3 nucleotides read TGCAGCGTGGAACGGACCACAGGGGATGAGCAGTTCTTC. This translates into CSVERTTGDEQFF.

This clonotype has just a few counts. This chain links TRBV12-5 with TRBJ2-7; D remains ambiguous. Germline V lookup: CDR1 LGHNT, CDR2 FRNRAP. V lost 6 bases, J lost 4 bases, and 7 bases lay in between. There are 11 residues in the CDR3. CDR3: CASGVVYEQYF. The CDR3 DNA is TGTGCTAGTGGGGTGGTTTACGAGCAGTACTTC.

This clonotype was observed a handful of times. The chain joins TRBV29-1 to TRBJ2-3, with 15 bases aligning to TRBD2. J lost 3 bases, V lost 6 bases, and 4 bases had no gene match. The CDR3 loop spans 15 amino acids. Germline V gene data show CDR1 as SQVTM and CDR2 as ANQGSEA. The CDR3 DNA follows: TGCAGCGTAACCGGGACTAGCGGGGGGACAGATACGCAGTATTTT. Protein sequence: CSVTGTSGGTDTQYF.

The rearrangement uses TRBV7-9 and TRBJ1-2; D unclear. This CDR3 spans 14 amino acids. With 4 bases removed from V and 4 bases from J, the gap between germline ends came to 13 bases. Germline V gives CDR1 SEHNR, CDR2 FQNEAQ (reference sequence). CDR3 in DNA: TGTGCCAGCAGCTCCAATGGGGTAGCCTATGGCTACACCTTC. Translated, it gives CASSSNGVAYGYTF.

The chain joins TRBV28 to TRBJ1-4; 9 bases are shared with TRBD1. CDR3 size: 15 residues. J gave up 5 bases and V 4 bases, and 5 bases lay outside the gene matches. In germline, CDR1 is MDHEN, CDR2 SYDVKM. The CDR3 is CASSSTGTGNEKLFF. Written as DNA, the CDR3 is TGTGCCAGCAGTTCTACCGGGACAGGGAATGAAAAACTGTTTTTT.

The J gene is TRBJ2-7, the V gene TRBV28; no clear D gene. The CDR3 consists of 13 residues. Trimming removed 3 bases from V and 5 bases from J, with 11 bases in between. Germline V CDR1 and CDR2: MDHEN, SYDVKM. CDR3 in amino acids: CASSFRATHEQYV. The CDR3 DNA is TGTGCCAGCAGTTTTCGGGCAACTCACGAGCAGTACGTC.

Many counts were recorded for this clonotype. The rearrangement links TRBV7-8 to TRBJ2-1; D perhaps matches TRBD2 (6 bases). The germline CDR1 and CDR2 sequences are SGHVS and FQNEAQ. Between the trimmed V and J ends, which lost 3 bases and 3 bases, there was a span of 15 bases. There are 16 residues in the CDR3. CDR3 region: CASSFTARGYYNEQFF. The CDR3 DNA reads TGTGCCAGCAGCTTTACAGCGCGGGGATACTACAATGAGCAGTTCTTC.

This clonotype has more than one count but fewer than ten. The V gene is TRBV6-5, the J gene TRBJ1-1; D call uncertain. V was pared by 0 bases and J by 4 bases, with 6 bases between. This CDR3 spans 13 amino acids. CDR1 is MNHEY, CDR2 SVGAGI, per germline. CDR3 nucleotide sequence: TGTGCCAGCAGTTACTCGATAAGCACTGAAGCTTTCTTT. It translates to CASSYSISTEAFF.

This clonotype was seen at least ten times. The chain couples TRBV12-3 or TRBV12-4 to TRBJ2-5; D unclear. CDR3 size: 13 residues. The ends were cut back, 6 bases at V and 5 bases at J, with 13 bases in the middle. Here the CDR3 DNA reads TGTGCCAGCAGCTGGATCGTCGGGGAGACCCAGTACTTC. Translated: CASSWIVGETQYF.

V gene TRBV9 combines with J gene TRBJ2-3; 9 bases are shared with TRBD2. The CDR3 has 15 residues. V was pared by 3 bases and J by 3 bases, with 5 bases of the junction left unmatched. Germline loops: CDR1 SGDLS, CDR2 YYNGEE. CDR3 nucleotides: TGTGCCAGCAGCGGAGCGGGGGGTTTTACAGATACGCAGTATTTT. Translated, it gives CASSGAGGFTDTQYF.